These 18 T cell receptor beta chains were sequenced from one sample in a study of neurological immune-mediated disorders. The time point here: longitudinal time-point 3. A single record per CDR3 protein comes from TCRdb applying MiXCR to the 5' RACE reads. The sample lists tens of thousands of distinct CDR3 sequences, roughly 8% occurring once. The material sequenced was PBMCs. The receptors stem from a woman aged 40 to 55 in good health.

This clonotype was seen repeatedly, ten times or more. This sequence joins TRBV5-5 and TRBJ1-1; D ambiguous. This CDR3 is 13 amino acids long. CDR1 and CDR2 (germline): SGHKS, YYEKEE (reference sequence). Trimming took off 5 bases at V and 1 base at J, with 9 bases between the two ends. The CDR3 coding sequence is TGTGCCAGCAGTTTCGCAGGGAACACTGAAGCTTTCTTT. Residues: CASSFAGNTEAFF.

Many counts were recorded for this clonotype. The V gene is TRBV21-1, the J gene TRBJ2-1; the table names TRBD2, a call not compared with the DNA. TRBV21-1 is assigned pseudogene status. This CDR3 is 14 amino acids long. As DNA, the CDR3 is TGTGCCAGGGCCCCTAGCGGGGGCAGCAATGAGCAGTTCTTC. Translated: CARAPSGGSNEQFF.

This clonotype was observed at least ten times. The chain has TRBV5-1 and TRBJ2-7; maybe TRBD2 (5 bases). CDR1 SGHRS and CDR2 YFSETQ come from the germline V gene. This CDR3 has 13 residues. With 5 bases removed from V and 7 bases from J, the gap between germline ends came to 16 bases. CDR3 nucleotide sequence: TGCGCCAGCAGATACCGGGATAACCCAGAGCAGTACTTC. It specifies CASRYRDNPEQYF.

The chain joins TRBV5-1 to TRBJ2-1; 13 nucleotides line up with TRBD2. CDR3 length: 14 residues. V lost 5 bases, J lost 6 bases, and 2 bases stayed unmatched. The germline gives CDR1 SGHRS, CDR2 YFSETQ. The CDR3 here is CASRTSGRANEQFF. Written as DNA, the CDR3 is TGCGCCAGCAGAACTAGCGGGAGGGCCAATGAGCAGTTCTTC.

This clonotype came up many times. The CDR3 here is CASSQELTSGGRTFYEQYF. For the CDR3, the DNA is TGCGCCAGCAGCCAAGAGCTGACTAGCGGGGGCCGAACATTCTACGAGCAGTACTTC. The genes are TRBV4-3 and TRBJ2-7, with TRBD2 identical over 12 bases. This CDR3 comprises 19 residues. Germline-derived CDR1 and CDR2 are LGHNA and YSLEER. V lost 0 bases and J lost 3; bases outside the gene matches: 12.

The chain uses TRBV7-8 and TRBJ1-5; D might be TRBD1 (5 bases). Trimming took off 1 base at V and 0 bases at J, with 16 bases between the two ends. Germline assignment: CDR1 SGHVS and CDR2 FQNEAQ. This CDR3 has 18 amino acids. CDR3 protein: CASSLGGCKETSNQPQHF. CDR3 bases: TGTGCCAGCAGCTTAGGGGGGTGCAAAGAGACTAGCAATCAGCCCCAGCATTTT.

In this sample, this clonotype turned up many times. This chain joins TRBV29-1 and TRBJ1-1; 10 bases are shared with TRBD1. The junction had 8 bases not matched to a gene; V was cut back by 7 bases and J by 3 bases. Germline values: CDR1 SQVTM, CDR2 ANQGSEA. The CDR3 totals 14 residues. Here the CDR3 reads CSGRGGTGDTEAFF. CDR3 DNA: TGCAGCGGCAGGGGTGGGACAGGGGACACTGAAGCTTTCTTT.

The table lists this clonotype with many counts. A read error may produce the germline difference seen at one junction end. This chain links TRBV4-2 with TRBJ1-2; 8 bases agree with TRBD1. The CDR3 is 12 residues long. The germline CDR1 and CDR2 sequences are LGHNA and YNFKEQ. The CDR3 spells CASSQWGQVSSF. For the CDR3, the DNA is TGTGCCAGCAGCCAATGGGGACAGGTCTCTTCCTTC.

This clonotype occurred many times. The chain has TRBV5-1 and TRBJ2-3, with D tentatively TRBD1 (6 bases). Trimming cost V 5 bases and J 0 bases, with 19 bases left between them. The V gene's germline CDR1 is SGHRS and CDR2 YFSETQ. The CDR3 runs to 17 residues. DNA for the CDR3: TGCGCCAGCAGAAAAACAACTCTAGGGGGTAGCACAGATACGCAGTATTTT. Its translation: CASRKTTLGGSTDTQYF.

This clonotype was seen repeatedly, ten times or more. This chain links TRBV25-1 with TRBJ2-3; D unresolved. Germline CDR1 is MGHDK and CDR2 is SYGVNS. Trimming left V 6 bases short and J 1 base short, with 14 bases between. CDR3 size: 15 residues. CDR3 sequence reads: CASSPTLSGTDTQYF. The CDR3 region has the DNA TGTGCCAGCAGCCCCACCCTGAGCGGCACAGATACGCAGTATTTT.

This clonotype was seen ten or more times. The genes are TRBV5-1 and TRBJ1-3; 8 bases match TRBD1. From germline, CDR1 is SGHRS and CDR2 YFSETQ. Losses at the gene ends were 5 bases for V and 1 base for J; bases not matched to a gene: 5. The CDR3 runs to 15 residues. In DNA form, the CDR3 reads TGCGCCAGCAGTCCAGGGGGCTTTTCTGGAAACACCATATATTTT. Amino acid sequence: CASSPGGFSGNTIYF.

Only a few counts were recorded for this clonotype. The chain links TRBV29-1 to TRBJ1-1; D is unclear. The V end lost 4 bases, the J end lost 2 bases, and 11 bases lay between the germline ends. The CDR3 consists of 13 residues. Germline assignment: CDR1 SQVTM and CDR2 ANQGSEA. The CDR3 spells CSVVGQPNTEAFF. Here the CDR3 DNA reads TGCAGCGTTGTAGGGCAGCCCAACACTGAAGCTTTCTTT.

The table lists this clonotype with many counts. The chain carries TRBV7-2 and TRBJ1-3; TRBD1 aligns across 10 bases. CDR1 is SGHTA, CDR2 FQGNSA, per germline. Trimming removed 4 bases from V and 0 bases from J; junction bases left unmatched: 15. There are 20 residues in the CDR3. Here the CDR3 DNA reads TGTGCCAGCAGCTCGAGGGGTCAGAAGGGGGACAGGGGCTCTGGAAACACCATATATTTT. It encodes CASSSRGQKGDRGSGNTIYF.

CDR3 in DNA: TGTGCCTCGAAGGAGAACACTGAAGCTTTCTTT. It yields the protein CASKENTEAFF. The V and J genes are TRBV12-3 or TRBV12-4 and TRBJ1-1, with no clear D. V shed 11 bases and J shed 1 base, with 8 bases lying between them. There are 11 residues in the CDR3.

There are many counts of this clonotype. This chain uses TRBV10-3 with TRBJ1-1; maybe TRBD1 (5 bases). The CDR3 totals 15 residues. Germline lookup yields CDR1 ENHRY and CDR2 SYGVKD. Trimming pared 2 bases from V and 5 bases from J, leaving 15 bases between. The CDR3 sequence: CAISEGREYRTEAFF. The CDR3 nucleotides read TGTGCCATCAGTGAGGGCAGGGAGTATCGGACTGAAGCTTTCTTT.

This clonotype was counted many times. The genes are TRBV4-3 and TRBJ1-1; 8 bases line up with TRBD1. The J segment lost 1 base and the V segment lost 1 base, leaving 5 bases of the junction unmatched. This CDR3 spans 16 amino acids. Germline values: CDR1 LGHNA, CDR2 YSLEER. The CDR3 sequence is CASSQGTGMQNTEAFF. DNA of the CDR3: TGCGCCAGCAGCCAAGGGACAGGGATGCAGAACACTGAAGCTTTCTTT.

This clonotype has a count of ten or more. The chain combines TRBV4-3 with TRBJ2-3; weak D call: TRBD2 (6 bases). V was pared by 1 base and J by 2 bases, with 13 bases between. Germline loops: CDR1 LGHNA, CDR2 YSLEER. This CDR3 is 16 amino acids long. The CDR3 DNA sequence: TGCGCCAGCAGCCAAGCAGGGACTCGGAACACAGATACGCAGTATTTT. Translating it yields CASSQAGTRNTDTQYF.

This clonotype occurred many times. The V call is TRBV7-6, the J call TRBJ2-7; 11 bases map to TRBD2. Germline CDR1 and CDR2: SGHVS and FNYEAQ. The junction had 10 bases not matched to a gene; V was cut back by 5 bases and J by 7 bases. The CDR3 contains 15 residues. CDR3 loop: CASSATSGGSGEQYF. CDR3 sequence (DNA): TGTGCCAGCAGCGCTACTAGCGGGGGATCTGGGGAGCAGTACTTC.